This is a list of T cell receptor beta chains from one sample in a study of cytomegalovirus exposure and HLA in healthy donors. Profiled with immunoSEQ multiplex PCR; TCRdb holds only in-frame clones, not every one. The sample data list about 170,000 clones. What was sequenced was PBMCs. All receptors come from a woman aged 60-75 years in good health and CMV-seronegative. The CDR3 runs from the conserved cysteine through the conserved F or W. The order of the fields is CDR3 protein, CDR3 DNA, J gene, D gene, V gene, CDR3 length. A D gene is named only where the DNA matches it firmly.

CDR3aa: CASSLVRGQYF; CDR3nt: TGTGCCAGCAGCTTAGTTCGGGGGCAGTACTTC; j_gene: TRBJ2-7; d_gene: -; v_gene: TRBV7-9; len: 11
CDR3aa: CASGRDRSSYEQYF; CDR3nt: TGTGCCAGCGGGAGGGACAGGTCCTCCTACGAGCAGTACTTC; j_gene: TRBJ2-7; d_gene: -; v_gene: TRBV7-9; len: 14
CDR3aa: CASSPLAGAHEQYF; CDR3nt: TGTGCCAGCAGCCCCCTAGCGGGAGCCCACGAGCAGTACTTC; j_gene: TRBJ2-7; d_gene: TRBD2; v_gene: TRBV14; len: 14
CDR3aa: CASSGTQGGNQPQHF; CDR3nt: TGTGCCAGCAGTGGGACCCAGGGCGGCAATCAGCCCCAGCATTTT; j_gene: TRBJ1-5; d_gene: -; v_gene: TRBV2; len: 15
CDR3aa: CASSDEAGVGYGYTF; CDR3nt: TGTGCCAGCAGTGACGAGGCAGGGGTAGGCTATGGCTACACCTTC; j_gene: TRBJ1-2; d_gene: -; v_gene: TRBV6-4; len: 15
CDR3aa: CASSQTSGTDEQFF; CDR3nt: TGTGCCAGCAGCCAGACTAGCGGGACCGATGAGCAGTTCTTC; j_gene: TRBJ2-1; d_gene: TRBD2; v_gene: TRBV7-9; len: 14
CDR3aa: CANRDTSYQETQYF; CDR3nt: TGTGCCAACCGGGACACTTCGTACCAAGAGACCCAGTACTTC; j_gene: TRBJ2-5; d_gene: -; v_gene: TRBV2; len: 14
CDR3aa: CASSERRDTFYGYTF; CDR3nt: TGCGCCAGCAGTGAGAGAAGGGACACCTTCTATGGCTACACCTTC; j_gene: TRBJ1-2; d_gene: -; v_gene: TRBV10-1; len: 15
CDR3aa: CASSSGGLAGGGNEQFF; CDR3nt: TGTGCCAGCAGCTCCGGTGGCCTAGCGGGAGGGGGGAATGAGCAGTTCTTC; j_gene: TRBJ2-1; d_gene: TRBD2; v_gene: TRBV7-2; len: 17
CDR3aa: CASSGGLAGASYNEQFF; CDR3nt: TGCGCCAGCAGCGGTGGACTAGCGGGAGCCTCGTACAATGAGCAGTTCTTC; j_gene: TRBJ2-1; d_gene: TRBD2; v_gene: TRBV5-1; len: 17
CDR3aa: CASSFRQGETQYF; CDR3nt: TGTGCCAGCAGCTTTCGACAGGGGGAGACCCAGTACTTC; j_gene: TRBJ2-5; d_gene: TRBD1; v_gene: TRBV7-3; len: 13
CDR3aa: CSVEPRSTSTDTQYF; CDR3nt: TGCAGCGTTGAACCCCGTTCTACTAGCACAGATACGCAGTATTTT; j_gene: TRBJ2-3; d_gene: -; v_gene: TRBV29-1; len: 15
CDR3aa: CSVEAVGDRVSGYTF; CDR3nt: TGCAGCGTTGAAGCGGTGGGCGACAGGGTGTCTGGCTACACCTTC; j_gene: TRBJ1-2; d_gene: TRBD1; v_gene: TRBV29-1; len: 15
CDR3aa: CASSYSRGSSYNEQFF; CDR3nt: TGTGCCAGCAGTTACTCTCGGGGGAGCTCCTACAATGAGCAGTTCTTC; j_gene: TRBJ2-1; d_gene: -; v_gene: TRBV6-5; len: 16
CDR3aa: CASSVQQGHEQYF; CDR3nt: TGTGCCAGCAGCGTCCAACAGGGACACGAGCAGTACTTC; j_gene: TRBJ2-7; d_gene: -; v_gene: TRBV7-3; len: 13
CDR3aa: CASRGGIDEKLFF; CDR3nt: TGTGCCAGCAGGGGGGGGATAGATGAAAAACTATTTTTT; j_gene: TRBJ1-4; d_gene: -; v_gene: TRBV7-9; len: 13
CDR3aa: CASSQGQGSWGYTF; CDR3nt: TGCGCCAGCAGCCAAGGGCAGGGATCTTGGGGCTACACCTTC; j_gene: TRBJ1-2; d_gene: -; v_gene: TRBV4-1; len: 14
CDR3aa: CASSRNRGRGNEQFF; CDR3nt: TGTGCCAGTAGTCGGAACAGGGGGCGGGGCAATGAGCAGTTCTTC; j_gene: TRBJ2-1; d_gene: TRBD1; v_gene: TRBV19; len: 15
CDR3aa: CASSAPERAYGYTF; CDR3nt: TGTGCCAGCTCCGCACCGGAGAGAGCCTATGGCTACACCTTC; j_gene: TRBJ1-2; d_gene: -; v_gene: TRBV9; len: 14
CDR3aa: CASSLAARNTEAFF; CDR3nt: TGTGCCAGCAGCTTAGCGGCCAGGAACACTGAAGCTTTCTTT; j_gene: TRBJ1-1; d_gene: -; v_gene: TRBV11-1; len: 14
CDR3aa: CASSFDRANTEAFF; CDR3nt: TGTGCCAGCAGCTTTGACAGGGCGAACACTGAAGCTTTCTTT; j_gene: TRBJ1-1; d_gene: TRBD1; v_gene: TRBV7-9; len: 14
CDR3aa: CASSRAGTSASQETQYF; CDR3nt: TGTGCCAGCAGCCGAGCCGGGACTAGCGCCTCTCAAGAGACCCAGTACTTC; j_gene: TRBJ2-5; d_gene: TRBD2; v_gene: TRBV4-2; len: 17
CDR3aa: CASSVGTGGLNEQFF; CDR3nt: TGTGCCAGCAGCGTTGGGACAGGGGGCTTGAATGAGCAGTTCTTC; j_gene: TRBJ2-1; d_gene: TRBD1; v_gene: TRBV9; len: 15
CDR3aa: CASSDTGTGGQQYF; CDR3nt: TGTGCCAGCAGCGATACCGGGACAGGGGGCCAGCAGTACTTC; j_gene: TRBJ2-5; d_gene: TRBD1; v_gene: TRBV9; len: 14
CDR3aa: CASSRTSGVDTQYF; CDR3nt: TGTGCCAGCTCACGGACTAGCGGAGTAGATACGCAGTATTTT; j_gene: TRBJ2-3; d_gene: TRBD2; v_gene: TRBV18; len: 14
CDR3aa: CAITGGTEAFF; CDR3nt: TGTGCCATCACGGGAGGCACTGAAGCTTTCTTT; j_gene: TRBJ1-1; d_gene: -; v_gene: TRBV10-3; len: 11
CDR3aa: CASSPGLDYNEQFF; CDR3nt: TGTGCCAGCTCACCAGGGCTCGACTACAATGAGCAGTTCTTC; j_gene: TRBJ2-1; d_gene: -; v_gene: TRBV18; len: 14
CDR3aa: CASSVYGSQETQYF; CDR3nt: TGTGCCAGCAGCGTATACGGGAGCCAAGAGACCCAGTACTTC; j_gene: TRBJ2-5; d_gene: -; v_gene: TRBV9; len: 14
CDR3aa: CASSPRGDRAHYEQYF; CDR3nt: TGTGCCAGCAGTCCGAGGGGGGACAGGGCGCACTACGAGCAGTACTTC; j_gene: TRBJ2-7; d_gene: TRBD1; v_gene: TRBV28; len: 16
CDR3aa: CASSYGLAGTYEQYF; CDR3nt: TGTGCCAGCAGTTACGGGCTAGCGGGTACCTACGAGCAGTACTTC; j_gene: TRBJ2-7; d_gene: TRBD2; v_gene: TRBV6-5; len: 15
CDR3aa: CASSPSGSSGANVLTF; CDR3nt: TGTGCCAGCAGCCCTTCGGGGAGCTCTGGGGCCAACGTCCTGACTTTC; j_gene: TRBJ2-6; d_gene: -; v_gene: TRBV11-2; len: 16
CDR3aa: CASSSLGTGNQPQHF; CDR3nt: TGTGCCAGCTCATCTCTAGGGACAGGCAATCAGCCCCAGCATTTT; j_gene: TRBJ1-5; d_gene: TRBD1; v_gene: TRBV18; len: 15
CDR3aa: CASSLTPLAGTLYNEQFF; CDR3nt: TGTGCCAGCAGCTTAACTCCACTAGCGGGGACCCTTTACAATGAGCAGTTCTTC; j_gene: TRBJ2-1; d_gene: TRBD2; v_gene: TRBV7-3; len: 18
CDR3aa: CASSSTRDSGNTIYF; CDR3nt: TGCGCCAGCAGCTCTACCAGGGACTCTGGAAACACCATATATTTT; j_gene: TRBJ1-3; d_gene: -; v_gene: TRBV5-1; len: 15
CDR3aa: CASRSSSSGAGELFF; CDR3nt: TGTGCCAGCAGGAGTAGCTCGTCAGGGGCCGGGGAGCTGTTTTTT; j_gene: TRBJ2-2; d_gene: -; v_gene: TRBV11-2; len: 15
CDR3aa: CASSLSSTGEGTGELFF; CDR3nt: TGTGCCAGCAGCTTGAGCTCTACCGGCGAGGGCACCGGGGAGCTGTTTTTT; j_gene: TRBJ2-2; d_gene: -; v_gene: TRBV7-3; len: 17
CDR3aa: CASSPQESNTEAFF; CDR3nt: TGTGCCAGCTCACCACAGGAGTCGAACACTGAAGCTTTCTTT; j_gene: TRBJ1-1; d_gene: -; v_gene: TRBV18; len: 14
CDR3aa: CASSPNRDRSEAFF; CDR3nt: TGTGCCAGCAGCCCAAACCGGGACAGGAGTGAAGCTTTCTTT; j_gene: TRBJ1-1; d_gene: TRBD1; v_gene: TRBV7-3; len: 14
CDR3aa: CASSSQGGMGEAFF; CDR3nt: TGTGCCAGCAGCTCACAAGGCGGGATGGGTGAAGCTTTCTTT; j_gene: TRBJ1-1; d_gene: -; v_gene: TRBV7-8; len: 14